What follows are 29 T cell receptor beta chains derived from one specimen sequenced in a study of blood T cell repertoires in COVID-19. TCRdb's table, derived via immunoSEQ multiplex PCR, lists solely in-frame clones and lacks some. This sample yields 200,000 to 300,000 clones, of which around nine tenths are seen a single time; around 5.1% belongs to the top ten. Sequenced: peripheral blood. These TCRs come from a woman aged 55-70 years with COVID-19, enrolled during active disease.

The genes are TRBV5-1 and TRBJ1-3; 7 bases align to TRBD1. V lost 2 bases and J lost 0; bases outside the gene matches: 8. The CDR3 contains 17 residues. Germline V CDR1 and CDR2: SGHRS, YFSETQ. DNA of the CDR3: TGCGCCAGCAGCTTATGGGGGACAGCAGACTCTGGAAACACCATATATTTT. This codes for CASSLWGTADSGNTIYF.

The rearrangement joins TRBV7-2 to TRBJ1-1, with a weak D call TRBD1 (6 bases). This CDR3 has 14 residues. The germline gives CDR1 SGHTA, CDR2 FQGNSA. Trimming took 2 bases from V and 4 from J, leaving 11 bases between them. In nucleotides, the CDR3 is TGTGCCAGCAGCTTAAACAGGGCGGGCACTGAAGCTTTCTTT. It codes for CASSLNRAGTEAFF. The full variable domain, rest sourced from reference TRBV7-2 and TRBJ1-1, is GAGVSQSPSNKVTEKGKDVELRCDPISGHTALYWYRQSLGQGLEFLIYFQGNSAPDKSGLPSDRFSAERTGGSVSTLTIQRTQQEDSAVYLCASSLNRAGTEAFFGQGTRLTVV.

For the CDR3, the DNA is TGCAGCGCGAACCCTCGAGGAGAAAATGGCTACACCTTC. Protein: CSANPRGENGYTF. The chain joins TRBV29-1 to TRBJ1-2; D not certain. The CDR3 length is 13 residues. Germline V gene sequence: CDR1 SQVTM, CDR2 ANQGSEA. Between the trimmed V and J ends, which lost 7 bases and 6 bases, there was a span of 18 bases.

The rearrangement uses TRBV3-1 (or the pseudogene TRBV3-2) and TRBJ2-6; D is unclear. This CDR3 region has 17 residues. Trimming took 4 bases from V and 0 from J, leaving 13 bases between them. In germline, CDR1 is LGHDT, CDR2 YNNKEL (reference sequence). CDR3 sequence (DNA): TGTGCCAGCAGCCCCAGGATCGTGGGCTCTGGGGCCAACGTCCTGACTTTC. Translation: CASSPRIVGSGANVLTF.

The V and J genes are TRBV30 and TRBJ2-1; 9 bases are a match to TRBD2. Germline CDR1 reads GTSNPN; CDR2 reads SVGIG (reference sequence). The CDR3 spans 13 residues. V shed 7 bases, J shed 3 bases, and the junction held 4 bases outside the gene matches. CDR3 sequence reads: CAFNSGSYNEQFF. CDR3 bases: TGTGCCTTTAATAGCGGGAGCTACAATGAGCAGTTCTTC.

The chain employs TRBV11-2 and TRBJ1-3; 8 nucleotides match TRBD1. V lost 5 bases to trimming and J lost 3 bases; unmatched junction nucleotides: 6. Germline V gene data show CDR1 as SGHAT and CDR2 as FQNNGV. The CDR3 totals 15 residues. The CDR3 here is CASSLDRANGNTIYF. Written as DNA, the CDR3 is TGTGCCAGCAGCCTGGACAGGGCTAATGGAAACACCATATATTTT. Full variable domain (remainder filled in from reference TRBV11-2 and TRBJ1-3): EAGVAQSPRYKIIEKRQSVAFWCNPISGHATLYWYQQILGQGPKLLIQFQNNGVVDDSQLPKDRFSAERLKGVDSTLKIQPAKLEDSAVYLCASSLDRANGNTIYFGEGSWLTVV.

The chain has TRBV24-1 and TRBJ2-2; 7 nucleotides line up with TRBD1. Germline values: CDR1 KGHDR, CDR2 SFDVKD. With V trimmed by 4 bases and J by 4 bases, 8 bases remained unmatched. The CDR3 runs 16 residues. The CDR3 reads CATSDYETGTTGELFF. In DNA, the CDR3 is TGTGCCACCAGTGACTACGAGACAGGGACCACCGGGGAGCTGTTTTTT.

This chain joins TRBV4-2 and TRBJ2-1, with a tentative D call TRBD1 (6 bases). Trimming shortened V by 0 bases and J by 6 bases, and 27 bases separated the two germline ends. CDR3 length: 20 residues. Germline-derived CDR1 and CDR2 are LGHNA and YNFKEQ. The CDR3 bases are TGTGCCAGCAGCCAAGAAGGGACCGGCGGGTCGAACCCCAGGGGCAATGAGCAGTTCTTC. It specifies CASSQEGTGGSNPRGNEQFF.

V usage is TRBV7-9 and J usage is TRBJ2-7, with TRBD2 identical over 12 bases. Trimming at V came to 4 bases and at J to 4 bases, leaving 5 bases not matched to a gene. The CDR3 runs 15 residues. The germline gives CDR1 SEHNR, CDR2 FQNEAQ (reference sequence). The CDR3 region has the DNA TGTGCCAGCAGCTCTCTAGCGGGAGGGCTGTACGAGCAGTACTTC. It yields the protein CASSSLAGGLYEQYF.

This rearrangement joins TRBV18 to TRBJ2-3, with D uncertain. The CDR3 consists of 13 residues. Germline V CDR1 and CDR2: KGHSH, LQKENI. V dropped 0 bases and J dropped 4 bases, with 5 bases sitting between them. As DNA, the CDR3 is TGTGCCAGCTCACCACCGTCCTCAGATACGCAGTATTTT. This encodes CASSPPSSDTQYF.

The sample holds one count of this clone. This chain joins TRBV6-5 and TRBJ2-1; tentatively, D is TRBD2 (5 bases). The V end lost 6 bases, the J end lost 0 bases, and 9 bases lay between the germline ends. CDR1 is MNHEY, CDR2 SVGAGI, per germline. This CDR3 has 14 amino acids. The CDR3 sequence is CASSRGSSYNEQFF. In DNA form, the CDR3 reads TGTGCCAGCAGCCGAGGGAGCTCCTACAATGAGCAGTTCTTC.

This chain links TRBV7-3 with TRBJ2-7, with D possibly TRBD1 on 7 matching bases. V lost 5 bases and J lost 2, with 16 bases in between. Germline loops: CDR1 SGHTA, CDR2 FQGTGA. This CDR3 region has 15 residues. The DNA of the CDR3 is TGTGCCAGCAGCAGGGAGGCAGGACAGGCCTACGAGCAGTACTTC. It encodes CASSREAGQAYEQYF.

V gene TRBV27 combines with J gene TRBJ1-6; possibly TRBD1 for D (6 bases). This CDR3 is 18 amino acids long. V dropped 3 bases and J dropped 0 bases, with 15 bases sitting between them. Germline assignment: CDR1 MNHEY and CDR2 SMNVEV (reference sequence). The CDR3 protein is CASSLQQGFPSYNSPLHF. The CDR3 coding sequence is TGTGCCAGCAGTTTGCAGCAGGGGTTCCCCTCCTATAATTCACCCCTCCACTTT.

The chain carries TRBV9 and TRBJ1-4; TRBD1 might be the D (5 bases). V dropped 7 bases and J dropped 3 bases, with 13 bases sitting between them. This CDR3 region has 14 residues. From germline, CDR1 is SGDLS and CDR2 YYNGEE. The CDR3 reads CASSGGDSNEKLFF. The CDR3 DNA is TGTGCCAGCTCCGGAGGGGACTCTAATGAAAAACTGTTTTTT.

This sequence joins TRBV7-2 and TRBJ2-3; a weak D match, TRBD2 (6 bases). CDR3 size: 17 residues. Germline lookup yields CDR1 SGHTA and CDR2 FQGNSA. V lost 3 bases to trimming and J lost 0 bases, with 16 bases between them. The CDR3 DNA reads as TGTGCCAGCAGCTTTAATTCCGCGGGGACTAGCACAGATACGCAGTATTTT. Its protein product is CASSFNSAGTSTDTQYF.

V usage is TRBV13 and J usage is TRBJ1-3; 8 nucleotides align to TRBD1. This CDR3 has 16 amino acids. Trimming at V came to 5 bases and at J to 0 bases, leaving 6 bases not matched to a gene. The germline gives CDR1 PRHDT, CDR2 FYEKMQ (reference sequence). Written as DNA, the CDR3 is TGTGCCAGCAGCCGATCGACAGGGGACTCTGGAAACACCATATATTTT. This encodes CASSRSTGDSGNTIYF. The entire variable domain, with the rest obtained from reference TRBV13 and TRBJ1-3, is as follows: AAGVIQSPRHLIKEKRETATLKCYPIPRHDTVYWYQQGPGQDPQFLISFYEKMQSDKGSIPDRFSAQQFSDYHSELNMSSLELGDSALYFCASSRSTGDSGNTIYFGEGSWLTVV.

This chain joins TRBV7-9 and TRBJ1-1, with 10 bases that match TRBD1. The V gene end was trimmed by 5 bases and the J gene end by 4 bases; junction bases not matched to a gene: 7. CDR1 is SEHNR, CDR2 FQNEAQ, per germline (reference sequence). The CDR3 is 15 amino acids. The DNA of the CDR3 is TGTGCCAGCAGCGAGGACAGGGGGGGAACCACTGAAGCTTTCTTT. Residues: CASSEDRGGTTEAFF.

The chain links TRBV5-4 to TRBJ2-2; TRBD2 is a possible D gene (6 bases). The germline V gene has CDR1 SGHNT and CDR2 YYREEE (reference sequence). V gave up 4 bases and J gave up 3 bases, with 10 bases separating them. This CDR3 contains 14 residues. CDR3 protein: CASSQGGDTGELFF. DNA of the CDR3: TGTGCCAGCAGCCAAGGAGGGGACACCGGGGAGCTGTTTTTT.

The genes are TRBV27 and TRBJ2-7, with a tentative D call TRBD1 (6 bases). The ends were cut back, 5 bases at V and 0 bases at J, with 17 bases in the middle. The CDR3 extends over 16 amino acids. CDR1 is MNHEY, CDR2 SMNVEV, per germline (reference sequence). CDR3: CASSATPRTVSYEQYF. As DNA, the CDR3 is TGTGCCAGCAGTGCCACGCCACGGACAGTCTCCTACGAGCAGTACTTC.

The chain has TRBV6-1 and TRBJ1-4; D gene uncertain. V lost 1 base to trimming and J lost 0 bases, with 6 bases between them. Germline V gene sequence: CDR1 MNHNS, CDR2 SASEGT. The CDR3 extends over 15 amino acids. The CDR3 DNA reads as TGTGCCAGCAGTGAAGGCACAGCAACTAATGAAAAACTGTTTTTT. It specifies CASSEGTATNEKLFF.

The chain combines TRBV4-1 with TRBJ1-2; D unresolved. V was clipped by 0 bases and J by 8 bases, with 16 bases between them. This CDR3 spans 15 amino acids. Germline assignment: CDR1 MGHRA and CDR2 YSYEKL. This CDR3 reads CASSQDVGTAGGYTF. CDR3 DNA: TGCGCCAGCAGCCAAGACGTTGGTACAGCTGGGGGCTACACCTTC.

A few counts support this clone. The chain is built from TRBV28 and TRBJ1-4; 7 nucleotides align to TRBD1. With V trimmed by 7 bases and J by 4 bases, 6 bases remained unmatched. The CDR3 has 14 residues. Germline V gene lookup returns CDR1 MDHEN and CDR2 SYDVKM. In DNA form, the CDR3 reads TGTGCCAGCATCACCGGGACAGTTAATGAAAAACTGTTTTTT. Amino acid sequence: CASITGTVNEKLFF. Full variable domain (remainder filled in from reference TRBV28 and TRBJ1-4): DVKVTQSSRYLVKRTGEKVFLECVQDMDHENMFWYRQDPGLGLRLIYFSYDVKMKEKGDIPEGYSVSREKKERFSLILESASTNQTSMYLCASITGTVNEKLFFGSGTQLSVL.

The chain has TRBV5-4 and TRBJ2-1, with 8 nucleotides matching TRBD2. This CDR3 contains 16 residues. Looked up from germline, CDR1 is SGHNT and CDR2 is YYREEE (reference sequence). With V trimmed by 4 bases and J by 7 bases, 13 bases remained unmatched. CDR3 in DNA: TGTGCCAGCAGCCAACCCCTCCTAGCGGGCTCAAATGAGCAGTTCTTC. This translates into CASSQPLLAGSNEQFF.

The chain links TRBV30 to TRBJ1-2; TRBD1 matches at 10 bases. J gave up 4 bases and V 4 bases, and 6 bases lay outside the gene matches. Germline-derived CDR1 and CDR2 are GTSNPN and SVGIG (reference sequence). The CDR3 sequence is 14 residues long. The CDR3 DNA follows: TGTGCCTGGACCCCAGACAGGGGGCCCTATGGCTACACCTTC. It encodes CAWTPDRGPYGYTF.

The chain uses TRBV4-1 and TRBJ2-5; 10 bases are a match to TRBD2. The CDR3 consists of 15 residues. The ends lost 8 bases at V and 1 base at J; junction bases unmatched: 7. Looked up from germline, CDR1 is MGHRA and CDR2 is YSYEKL. CDR3 amino acids: CASRNIAGGQETQYF. The CDR3 region has the DNA TGCGCCAGCCGTAATATAGCGGGAGGCCAAGAGACCCAGTACTTC.

This clone came up once. The gene calls are TRBV28 and TRBJ2-1; 14 positions match TRBD2. The CDR3 is made up of 20 amino acids. J was trimmed by 5 bases and V by 5 bases; bases with no gene match: 17. In germline, CDR1 is MDHEN, CDR2 SYDVKM. CDR3 in amino acids: CASSPLGGTSGSGLNNEQFF. Here the CDR3 DNA reads TGTGCCAGCAGTCCCCTCGGGGGGACTAGCGGGAGTGGATTGAACAATGAGCAGTTCTTC.

V and J are TRBV7-3 and TRBJ2-2, with 9 positions matching TRBD2. This CDR3 comprises 17 residues. The J segment lost 5 bases and the V segment lost 4 bases, leaving 11 bases of the junction unmatched. CDR1 is SGHTA, CDR2 FQGTGA, per germline. CDR3 loop: CASSSGSSGSLTGELFF. CDR3 DNA sequence: TGTGCCAGCAGCTCCGGGAGTAGCGGGAGCTTAACCGGGGAGCTGTTTTTT.

The chain carries TRBV2 and TRBJ2-2, with 12 nucleotides matching TRBD2. Germline values: CDR1 SNHLY, CDR2 FYNNEI. V trimming: 4 bases; J trimming: 5 bases; junction bases outside the gene matches: 5. The CDR3 has 16 amino acids. CDR3 sequence (DNA): TGTGCCAGCAGTGTGGGCCTAGCGGGAGGGACCGGGGAGCTGTTTTTT. It translates to CASSVGLAGGTGELFF.

The rearrangement uses TRBV19 and TRBJ2-1; 8 bases map to TRBD2. The CDR3 is 15 residues long. J was trimmed by 5 bases and V by 9 bases; bases with no gene match: 12. The germline CDR1 and CDR2 sequences are LNHDA and SQIVND (reference sequence). This chain's CDR3 is CASRAGASGHNEQFF. The CDR3 DNA reads as TGTGCCAGCCGAGCTGGGGCTAGCGGGCACAATGAGCAGTTCTTC. Variable domain in full (rest from reference TRBV19 and TRBJ2-1): DGGITQSPKYLFRKEGQNVTLSCEQNLNHDAMYWYRQDPGQGLRLIYYSQIVNDFQKGDIAEGYSVSREKKESFPLTVTSAQKNPTAFYLCASRAGASGHNEQFFGPGTRLTVL.